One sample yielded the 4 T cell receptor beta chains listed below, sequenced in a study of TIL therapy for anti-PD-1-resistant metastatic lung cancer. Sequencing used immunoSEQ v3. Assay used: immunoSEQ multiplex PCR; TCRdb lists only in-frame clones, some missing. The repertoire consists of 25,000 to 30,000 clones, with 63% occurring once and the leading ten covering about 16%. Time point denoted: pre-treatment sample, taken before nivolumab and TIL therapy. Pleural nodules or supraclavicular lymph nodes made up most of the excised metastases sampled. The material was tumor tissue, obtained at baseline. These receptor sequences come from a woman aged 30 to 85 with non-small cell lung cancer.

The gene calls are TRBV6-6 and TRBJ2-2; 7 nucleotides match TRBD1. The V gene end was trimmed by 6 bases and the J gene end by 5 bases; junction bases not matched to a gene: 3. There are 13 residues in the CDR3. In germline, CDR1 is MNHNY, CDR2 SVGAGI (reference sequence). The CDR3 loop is CASRRQGTGELFF. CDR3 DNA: TGTGCCAGCAGGAGACAGGGAACCGGGGAGCTGTTTTTT.

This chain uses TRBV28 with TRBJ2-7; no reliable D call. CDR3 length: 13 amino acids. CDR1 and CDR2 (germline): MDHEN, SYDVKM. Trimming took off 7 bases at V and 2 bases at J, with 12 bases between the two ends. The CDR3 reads CASTLASTYEQYF. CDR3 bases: TGTGCCAGCACCCTCGCGAGTACCTACGAGCAGTACTTC.

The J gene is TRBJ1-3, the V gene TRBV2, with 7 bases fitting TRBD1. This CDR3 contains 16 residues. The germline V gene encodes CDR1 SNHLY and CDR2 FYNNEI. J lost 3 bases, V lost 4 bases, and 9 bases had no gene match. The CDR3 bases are TGTGCCAGCAGTGGACTCACAGGGGTTCATGGAAACACCATATATTTT. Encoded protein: CASSGLTGVHGNTIYF. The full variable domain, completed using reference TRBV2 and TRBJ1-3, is EPEVTQTPSHQVTQMGQEVILRCVPISNHLYFYWYRQILGQKVEFLVSFYNNEISEKSEIFDDQFSVERPDGSNFTLKIRSTKLEDSAMYFCASSGLTGVHGNTIYFGEGSWLTVV.

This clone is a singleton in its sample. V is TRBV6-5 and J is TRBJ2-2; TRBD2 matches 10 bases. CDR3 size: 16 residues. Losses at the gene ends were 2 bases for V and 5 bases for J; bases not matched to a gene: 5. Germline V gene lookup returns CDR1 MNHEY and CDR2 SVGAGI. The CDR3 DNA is TGTGCCAGCAGTTACACGGGGACTAGCGTGACCGGGGAGCTGTTTTTT. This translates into CASSYTGTSVTGELFF.